These T cell receptor beta chains were read from a single sample in a study of blood T cell repertoires in COVID-19. The data were produced by immunoSEQ multiplex PCR, yet TCRdb's version contains in-frame clones alone and is incomplete. The sample includes about 140,000 clones, more than 65% of them seen just once. Sequenced material: peripheral blood. Every receptor here comes from a human donor in a cohort sampled during active COVID-19. Each CDR3 is given with its conserved first and last residue. The order of the fields is clone size, D gene, V gene, J gene, CDR3 DNA, CDR3 protein. A D gene is named only where the DNA matches it firmly. A clone size is listed for some rows: how often the clone was seen (once, few, many), or a class if it is expanded.

>NA|NA|TRBV6-5|TRBJ2-7
TGTGCCAGCAGACGACAGGAACCCAACTACGAGCAGTACTTC
CASRRQEPNYEQYF
>NA|NA|TRBV14|TRBJ2-7
TGTGCCAGCAGCCAAGATACGGGTTTCGAGCAGTACTTC
CASSQDTGFEQYF
>NA|NA|TRBV2|TRBJ1-6
TGTGCCAGCAGTGAAGCGCTTCCAGGGGATCCCACACATAATTCACCCCTCCACTTT
CASSEALPGDPTHNSPLHF
>NA|NA|TRBV15|TRBJ1-1
TGTGCCACCAGCGGCCGTGCACTGCGGGACACTGAAGCTTTCTTT
CATSGRALRDTEAFF
>NA|NA|TRBV6-5|TRBJ2-5
TGTGCCAGCATGGTAGCGGTGAGGAGGCAAGAGACCCAGTACTTC
CASMVAVRRQETQYF
>NA|NA|TRBV3-1/TRBV3-2|TRBJ2-3
TGTGCCAGCAGTCAGAGTGTGACTAGCACAGATACGCAGTATTTT
CASSQSVTSTDTQYF
>NA|NA|TRBV6-5|TRBJ1-2
TGTGCCAGCATCCGGGCCGGACAGACCTATGGCTACACCTTC
CASIRAGQTYGYTF
>NA|TRBD1|TRBV5-1|TRBJ1-3
TGCGCCAGCAGCTTGACAGGGGCCGGCGGAAACACCATATATTTT
CASSLTGAGGNTIYF
>NA|NA|TRBV7-9|TRBJ1-4
TGTGCCAGCAGCTTTCTCACTAATGAAAAACTGTTTTTT
CASSFLTNEKLFF
>NA|NA|TRBV25-1|TRBJ2-1
TGTGCCAGCATGTCGTCCGGGGGTTCCTACAATGAGCAGTTCTTC
CASMSSGGSYNEQFF
>NA|TRBD1|TRBV7-2|TRBJ1-5
TGTGCCAGCAGCCCAGACAGGGGGAGCAATCAGCCCCAGCATTTT
CASSPDRGSNQPQHF
>NA|NA|TRBV19|TRBJ1-3
TGTGCCAGTAGTACCCAGGTCTCTGGAAACACCATATATTTT
CASSTQVSGNTIYF
>once|TRBD1|TRBV9|TRBJ2-5
TGTGCCAGCAGCTCACAAACAGGGGTTCAAGAGACCCAGTACTTC
CASSSQTGVQETQYF
>NA|TRBD1|TRBV19|TRBJ2-7
TGTGCCAGTAGTCGACAGGGAGCCTACGAGCAGTACTTC
CASSRQGAYEQYF
>NA|TRBD1|TRBV28|TRBJ1-5
TGTGCCAGCAGTTTTTTGACAGGGGGCAATCAGCCCCAGCATTTT
CASSFLTGGNQPQHF
>NA|TRBD2|TRBV2|TRBJ2-7
TGTGCCAGCAGTGCGAGGGGACTAGCGGGGAAGAACGAGCAGTACTTC
CASSARGLAGKNEQYF
>few|TRBD1|TRBV5-1|TRBJ1-2
TGCGCCAGCAGCTTGGGGGACAGGGGGAATGGCTACACCTTC
CASSLGDRGNGYTF
>NA|NA|TRBV7-2|TRBJ1-5
TGTGCCAGCAGCCCCACCTTCGGGAACCAGCCCCAGCATTTT
CASSPTFGNQPQHF
>NA|NA|TRBV4-1|TRBJ1-1
TGCGCCAGCAGCCAATCGCCGGGTCGGGACTATGAAGCTTTCTTT
CASSQSPGRDYEAFF
>NA|TRBD1|TRBV24-1|TRBJ2-7
TGTGCCACCAGTGATACAGACAGGGAAATGGACTACGAGCAGTACTTC
CATSDTDREMDYEQYF
>few|TRBD1|TRBV19|TRBJ2-5
TGTGCCAGTAGTGGGACAGGGGCAAGAGAGACCCAGTACTTC
CASSGTGARETQYF
>NA|NA|TRBV27|TRBJ2-7
TGTGCCAGCAGTTTCCGTAACGGGCCGGGGGTTCGTCAGTACTTC
CASSFRNGPGVRQYF
>NA|TRBD1|TRBV2|TRBJ2-5
TGTGCCAGCAGTAACTCCGGGACAGAACGAGAGACCCAGTACTTC
CASSNSGTERETQYF
>NA|TRBD2|TRBV29-1|TRBJ2-3
TGCAGCGCGCTTCGGGGGGGGAGGATCTCTAGCACAGATACGCAGTATTTT
CSALRGGRISSTDTQYF
>NA|NA|TRBV19|TRBJ1-5
TGTGCCAGTAGGGCGGGACTCGCTAGCAATCAGCCCCAGCATTTT
CASRAGLASNQPQHF
>NA|TRBD2|TRBV12-5|TRBJ2-2
TGTGCTAGTGGTTTGCTAGCGGCCCTGAACACCGGGGAGCTGTTTTTT
CASGLLAALNTGELFF
>NA|TRBD1|TRBV7-2|TRBJ1-5
TGTGCCAGCAGCTTCAGGGGGCTTAGCAATCAGCCCCAGCATTTT
CASSFRGLSNQPQHF
>NA|TRBD1|TRBV7-9|TRBJ1-1
TGTGCCAGCAGTCGACAGGGTAGGGACACTGAAGCTTTCTTT
CASSRQGRDTEAFF
>NA|TRBD1|TRBV6-6|TRBJ2-7
TGTGCCAGCTCGGAGACAGGGGGCAGCTACGAGCAGTACTTC
CASSETGGSYEQYF
>NA|TRBD1|TRBV11-3|TRBJ2-3
TGTGCCAGCAGCTGGACAGGAGTAGATACGCAGTATTTT
CASSWTGVDTQYF
>NA|TRBD1|TRBV7-3|TRBJ1-1
TGTGCCAGCAGCCCAATAAGTACCGGGACAGGGAGGGAGAACACTGAAGCTTTCTTT
CASSPISTGTGRENTEAFF
>NA|NA|TRBV7-9|TRBJ2-2
TGTGCCAGCAGCTTAAGGGGTGGTGATAAGACCGGGGAGCTGTTTTTT
CASSLRGGDKTGELFF
>few|NA|TRBV2|TRBJ2-2
TGTGCCAGCACCCCAGGACTGAACACCGGGGAGCTGTTTTTT
CASTPGLNTGELFF
>NA|TRBD1|TRBV6-1|TRBJ1-1
TGTGCCAGCAGTGAAAGGGGGCGCCGGGACACTGAAGCTTTCTTT
CASSERGRRDTEAFF
>NA|TRBD2|TRBV18|TRBJ2-7
TGTGCCAGCTCACCACGAAGCGGGGGGGCGTCCTACGAGCAGTACTTC
CASSPRSGGASYEQYF
>NA|NA|TRBV27|TRBJ1-4
TGTGCCAGCAGTTTATCGTCGGGTTGGCATGAAAAACTGTTTTTT
CASSLSSGWHEKLFF
>few|NA|TRBV5-1|TRBJ1-1
TGCGCCAGCAGTCCGCGGGGGCTCAACACTGAAGCTTTCTTT
CASSPRGLNTEAFF
>once|NA|TRBV7-9|TRBJ2-6
TGTGCCAGCAGCTTAGGGGCCAGCCTCTTAACTGGGGCCAACGTCCTGACTTTC
CASSLGASLLTGANVLTF
>NA|NA|TRBV2|TRBJ1-2
TGTGCCAGCAATGTCGTCGAGTACACCTTC
CASNVVEYTF
>NA|TRBD2|TRBV9|TRBJ2-7
TGTGCCAGCAGCCAGGGACTAGCGGGGTACGAGCAGTACTTC
CASSQGLAGYEQYF
>NA|TRBD2|TRBV10-3|TRBJ2-5
TGTGCCATCAGTCCGGGACTAGCGGGGGAAGAGACCCAGTACTTC
CAISPGLAGEETQYF
>NA|TRBD1|TRBV5-6|TRBJ1-2
TGTGCCAGCAGCCGACGGGACAGACTTACTAACTATGGCTACACCTTC
CASSRRDRLTNYGYTF
>NA|NA|TRBV5-6|TRBJ1-5
TGTGCCAGCACGTCCAGGGCCAGAGGTAGCAATCAGCCCCAGCATTTT
CASTSRARGSNQPQHF
>NA|TRBD1|TRBV19|TRBJ1-1
TGTGCCAGTAGGGGGACAGGGGCGCTGAACACTGAAGCTTTCTTT
CASRGTGALNTEAFF
>few|NA|TRBV7-9|TRBJ2-2
TGTGCCAGCAGCTTAGTCGGCCGGGACATCCGTGGGACCGGGGAGCTGTTTTTT
CASSLVGRDIRGTGELFF
>NA|TRBD2|TRBV7-9|TRBJ2-3
TGTGCCAGCAGCCCTGGACTAGCGGGGAGGACAGATACGCAGTATTTT
CASSPGLAGRTDTQYF
>NA|NA|TRBV19|TRBJ2-3
TGTGCCAGTAGTATAGCCGGGGTCGACACAGATACGCAGTATTTT
CASSIAGVDTDTQYF
>NA|TRBD2|TRBV9|TRBJ2-3
TGTGCCAGCAGCGTACCCTTGGGGGTAGCGGGGCTTAGCACAGATACGCAGTATTTT
CASSVPLGVAGLSTDTQYF